This T cell receptor (beta chain) was sequenced during a study of regulatory T cells in long-lasting Graves disease. Turning to the study itself: Newly diagnosed Graves' patients took antithyroid drugs under 3 months.

The authors built TCR beta libraries using iRepertoire HTBI primers and Arm-PCR of CDR3 regions. TCRdb itself ran the multiplex PCR reads through MiXCR, one entry per CDR3 protein. The sample shows about 430,000 distinct CDR3 sequences, approximately 15% of them seen only once. This CDR3 spans 14 amino acids. The V and J ends lost 5 bases and 4 bases, in that order; junction bases with no gene match: 10. CDR1 is SQVTM and CDR2 is ANQGSEA in the germline V gene. Described time point: newly diagnosed GD, antithyroid drugs for less than 3 months. PBMC-derived RNA was used for the TCR library. A further study also used this sample, focusing on T cells in Graves' hyperthyroidism and ophthalmopathy.

This sequence was found in a woman aged 35 to 49 with Graves disease. The V and J genes are TRBV29-1 and TRBJ1-2, with TRBD1 identical over 7 bases. The input for sequencing was peripheral blood mononuclear cells (PBMCs), taken at new diagnosis, from a patient treated with antithyroid drugs. The CDR3 DNA reads as TGCAGCGTTATTCTACAGGGGAGCGGCTATGGCTACACCTTC. Residues: CSVILQGSGYGYTF.